The 25 T cell receptor beta chains reported below all come from one sample, sequenced in a study of T cell repertoires and Cas9 in healthy adults. Assay used: immunoSEQ multiplex PCR; TCRdb lists only in-frame clones, some missing. The sample has tens of thousands of clones, 90% seen once. Sequenced sample: CD4+ effector T cells (CD127+, CD25-, CD137-, CD154-) from PBMCs; culture status not recorded. The origin of the receptors is a human donor in good health.

In nucleotides, the CDR3 is TGTGCCAGTAGACCAGGGACAGGGTTGGAGGATACGCAGTATTTT. Translating it yields CASRPGTGLEDTQYF. The chain recombines TRBV19 with TRBJ2-3; TRBD1 agrees at 9 bases. Looked up from germline, CDR1 is LNHDA and CDR2 is SQIVND (reference sequence). CDR3 size: 15 residues. V shed 6 bases, J shed 6 bases, and the junction held 10 bases outside the gene matches.

The J gene is TRBJ2-5, the V gene TRBV18; a weak D match, TRBD1 (5 bases). The J call is in doubt because the DNA end fits TRBJ2-7 better. Germline assignment: CDR1 KGHSH and CDR2 LQKENI. This CDR3 is 13 amino acids long. The chain's CDR3 is CASSPDSYYEQYF. CDR3 sequence (DNA): TGTGCCAGCTCACCTGACAGTTATTACGAGCAGTACTTC.

The chain couples TRBV19 to TRBJ1-3; perhaps TRBD1 as D (5 bases). CDR1 LNHDA and CDR2 SQIVND come from the germline V gene (reference sequence). The CDR3 extends over 15 amino acids. Between the trimmed V and J ends, which lost 7 bases and 3 bases, there was a span of 16 bases. The CDR3 DNA follows: TGTGCCAGTACGAGGCAGGGAGGACTTGGAAACACCATATATTTT. This codes for CASTRQGGLGNTIYF.

This chain links TRBV4-2 with TRBJ2-2; 14 nucleotides match TRBD2. The CDR3 loop spans 19 amino acids. The germline V gene has CDR1 LGHNA and CDR2 YNFKEQ. The junction had 10 bases not matched to a gene; V was cut back by 1 base and J by 6 bases. The CDR3 bases are TGTGCCAGCAGCCAAGCCCAGGGACTAGCGGGGGCCGGGTCCGGGGAGCTGTTTTTT. Residues: CASSQAQGLAGAGSGELFF.

V is TRBV5-1 and J is TRBJ1-1, with D possibly being TRBD1 (5 bases). Germline CDR1 and CDR2: SGHRS and YFSETQ. The CDR3 spans 14 residues. The V and J ends lost 0 bases and 11 bases respectively, with 17 bases between them. CDR3 protein: CASSLALGQGSAFF. The CDR3 nucleotides read TGCGCCAGCAGCTTGGCCCTGGGGCAGGGATCGGCTTTCTTT.

This clone was picked up one time. This rearrangement joins TRBV5-6 to TRBJ2-3; weak D call: TRBD1 (6 bases). The CDR3 loop spans 14 amino acids. Germline loops: CDR1 SGHDT, CDR2 YYEEEE. V shed 1 base and J shed 3 bases, with 9 bases lying between them. DNA of the CDR3: TGTGCCAGCAGCTTGACAGGGTCTACAGATACGCAGTATTTT. It encodes CASSLTGSTDTQYF.

The CDR3, as DNA: TGTGCCAGCAGTGAAGAGGGCTCGGGTGAAAAACTGTTTTTT. Amino acid sequence: CASSEEGSGEKLFF. V gene TRBV6-1 combines with J gene TRBJ1-4; D not certain. Per the germline V gene, CDR1 is MNHNS and CDR2 is SASEGT. V was cut by 1 base and J by 7 bases, with 10 bases left in between. This CDR3 is 14 amino acids long.

The chain combines TRBV4-1 with TRBJ1-6; perhaps TRBD1 as D (5 bases). Per the germline V gene, CDR1 is MGHRA and CDR2 is YSYEKL. Trimming shortened V by 0 bases and J by 6 bases, and 9 bases separated the two germline ends. This CDR3 comprises 15 residues. CDR3 sequence: CASSQELGVNSPLHF. The CDR3 DNA follows: TGCGCCAGCAGCCAAGAATTAGGGGTTAATTCACCCCTCCACTTT.

The chain recombines TRBV6-6 with TRBJ2-3, with 12 bases identical to TRBD2. V trimming: 6 bases; J trimming: 4 bases; junction bases outside the gene matches: 8. The CDR3 consists of 16 residues. Germline CDR1 is MNHNY and CDR2 is SVGAGI (reference sequence). The CDR3 nucleotides read TGTGCCAGCAGCACTCCTAGCGGGGGGGCCTCAGATACGCAGTATTTT. It encodes CASSTPSGGASDTQYF.

The chain is built from TRBV5-4 and TRBJ2-1; no clear D gene. V gave up 1 base and J gave up 0 bases, with 5 bases separating them. Germline V gene data show CDR1 as SGHNT and CDR2 as YYREEE (reference sequence). This CDR3 has 14 amino acids. The CDR3 nucleotides read TGTGCCAGCAGCTTGTTCGGCTCCTACAATGAGCAGTTCTTC. Residues: CASSLFGSYNEQFF.

V gene TRBV30 combines with J gene TRBJ1-6, with D hard to call. The CDR3 runs 13 residues. V shed 2 bases and J shed 6 bases, with 8 bases lying between them. Germline V lookup: CDR1 GTSNPN, CDR2 SVGIG (reference sequence). The CDR3: CAWSLGGNSPLHF. The CDR3 DNA is TGTGCCTGGAGTTTGGGAGGTAATTCACCCCTCCACTTT.

This chain connects TRBV2 to TRBJ1-6; D unclear. Germline CDR1 reads SNHLY; CDR2 reads FYNNEI. The CDR3 length is 13 residues. V lost 6 bases and J lost 7, with 10 bases in between. CDR3 residues: CASRTIGNSPLHF. The DNA of the CDR3 is TGTGCCAGCAGAACCATAGGCAATTCACCCCTCCACTTT.

The chain combines TRBV4-1 with TRBJ1-5; D remains unclear. Trimming cost V 1 base and J 4 bases, with 14 bases left between them. There are 16 residues in the CDR3. Germline assignment: CDR1 MGHRA and CDR2 YSYEKL. The CDR3 sequence: CASSQVVGRLNQPQHF. Here the CDR3 DNA reads TGCGCCAGCAGCCAAGTGGTTGGCAGATTAAATCAGCCCCAGCATTTT.

The chain combines TRBV11-3 with TRBJ2-3; 8 bases align to TRBD2. The CDR3 length is 18 residues. Germline CDR1 reads SGHNT; CDR2 reads YENEEA. The ends lost 5 bases at V and 1 base at J; junction bases unmatched: 14. The CDR3 is CASSPGGGVRGGTDTQYF. The CDR3 DNA reads as TGTGCCAGCAGCCCCGGGGGGGGCGTCCGGGGGGGCACAGATACGCAGTATTTT.

This clone showed up just once. This rearrangement joins TRBV11-3 to TRBJ2-3; 10 nucleotides align to TRBD2. This CDR3 is 16 amino acids long. The ends lost 5 bases at V and 5 bases at J; junction bases unmatched: 10. Germline V gene sequence: CDR1 SGHNT, CDR2 YENEEA. CDR3 region: CASSMSSGGRGDTQYF. As DNA, the CDR3 is TGTGCCAGCAGCATGAGTAGCGGGGGGAGAGGAGATACGCAGTATTTT.

V is TRBV28 and J is TRBJ2-6; 8 nucleotides agree with TRBD1. CDR3 length equals 15 residues. The ends lost 5 bases at V and 2 bases at J; junction bases unmatched: 2. Germline lookup yields CDR1 MDHEN and CDR2 SYDVKM. The CDR3 is CASSLQGAGANVLTF. In DNA, the CDR3 is TGTGCCAGCAGTCTACAGGGGGCTGGGGCCAACGTCCTGACTTTC.

The V call is TRBV28, the J call TRBJ2-7, with 10 positions matching TRBD2. The V gene end was trimmed by 1 base and the J gene end by 3 bases; junction bases not matched to a gene: 3. Germline CDR1 MDHEN, CDR2 SYDVKM. This CDR3 spans 15 amino acids. The CDR3 protein is CASSLLGTSDYEQYF. The DNA of the CDR3 is TGTGCCAGCAGTTTATTGGGGACTAGCGACTACGAGCAGTACTTC.

The V and J genes are TRBV2 and TRBJ1-5, with a weak D call TRBD1 (6 bases). Germline assignment: CDR1 SNHLY and CDR2 FYNNEI. This CDR3 has 13 amino acids. Trimming pared 2 bases from V and 16 bases from J, leaving 18 bases between. Here the CDR3 DNA reads TGTGCCAGCAGTGAAAACCCTTCAGGGGCACTACATTTT. Translating gives CASSENPSGALHF.

The gene calls are TRBV10-3 and TRBJ2-3, with D uncertain. CDR1 and CDR2 from the germline V gene are ENHRY and SYGVKD. V was shortened by 8 bases and J by 0 bases, with 12 bases between the two germline ends. CDR3 length equals 14 residues. CDR3 bases: TGTGCCATCGGTATTGCGGAGAGCACAGATACGCAGTATTTT. This encodes CAIGIAESTDTQYF.

This chain links TRBV5-1 with TRBJ2-1; 7 bases are a match to TRBD1. The V gene end was trimmed by 4 bases and the J gene end by 0 bases; junction bases not matched to a gene: 4. CDR1 SGHRS and CDR2 YFSETQ come from the germline V gene. CDR3 length: 15 amino acids. The CDR3 region is CASSPRDSSYNEQFF. The CDR3 DNA reads as TGCGCCAGCAGCCCCCGGGACAGCTCCTACAATGAGCAGTTCTTC.

This clone was counted a single time. The rearrangement uses TRBV4-1 and TRBJ1-1; D possibly corresponds to TRBD1 (5 bases). The CDR3 runs 15 residues. The germline V gene has CDR1 MGHRA and CDR2 YSYEKL. The V end was cut by 1 base, the J end by 5 bases, with 14 bases between. CDR3 sequence: CASSQAGLKGTEAFF. For the CDR3, the DNA is TGCGCCAGCAGCCAAGCGGGTCTCAAGGGGACTGAAGCTTTCTTT.

V and J are TRBV4-1 and TRBJ1-2; no reliable D call. Germline V gene sequence: CDR1 MGHRA, CDR2 YSYEKL. CDR3 length: 15 amino acids. Between the trimmed V and J ends, which lost 0 bases and 7 bases, there was a span of 15 bases. CDR3 nucleotide sequence: TGCGCCAGCAGCCAAGAGCGCCGGCAGAAAGGTGGCTACACCTTC. Its translation is CASSQERRQKGGYTF.

This chain joins TRBV9 and TRBJ2-1, with a weak D call TRBD1 (6 bases). Trimming removed 0 bases at V and 8 bases at J, with 12 bases between. Germline V gives CDR1 SGDLS, CDR2 YYNGEE. This CDR3 has 14 amino acids. This chain's CDR3 is CASSVGRSGDEQFF. CDR3 in DNA: TGTGCCAGCAGCGTAGGTCGATCAGGGGATGAGCAGTTCTTC. Together with reference TRBV9 and TRBJ2-1, the CDR3 gives the full variable domain: DSGVTQTPKHLITATGQRVTLRCSPRSGDLSVYWYQQSLDQGLQFLIQYYNGEERAKGNILERFSAQQFPDLHSELNLSSLELGDSALYFCASSVGRSGDEQFFGPGTRLTVL.

The chain uses TRBV6-1 and TRBJ2-1; 9 positions match TRBD2. The CDR3 runs 17 residues. Germline V gene lookup returns CDR1 MNHNS and CDR2 SASEGT. The V gene end was trimmed by 2 bases and the J gene end by 2 bases; junction bases not matched to a gene: 7. The CDR3 is CASSELGGGAAYNEQFF. The CDR3, as DNA: TGTGCCAGCAGTGAACTTGGCGGGGGGGCCGCCTACAATGAGCAGTTCTTC.

This rearrangement joins TRBV5-1 to TRBJ2-3; D might be TRBD1 (5 bases). The germline gives CDR1 SGHRS, CDR2 YFSETQ. V shed 0 bases and J shed 10 bases, with 9 bases lying between them. The CDR3 has 12 amino acids. CDR3 DNA sequence: TGCGCCAGCAGCTTGGAGGGGCTTCCGCAGTATTTT. This codes for CASSLEGLPQYF.